This is a list of T cell receptor beta chains from one sample in a study of memory CD4+ T cells and cytomegalovirus serostatus. Sequenced by immunoSEQ multiplex PCR; TCRdb stores in-frame clones only, minus some. The sample holds about 26,000 clones, more than 60% seen once. What was sequenced was memory CD4+ T cells from blood. Receptor source: an adult in good health and CMV-seronegative. Both conserved end residues are part of each CDR3. The D gene is left open where the match is weak. The listing skips clone size in some rows; elsewhere it reads once, few, many or a size class.

v_gene: TRBV19
abundance: .
j_gene: TRBJ1-4
d_gene: .
CDR3nt: TGTGCCAGTAGTATAGGGCCGGGAGCTAATGAAAAACTGTTTTTT
CDR3aa: CASSIGPGANEKLFF

v_gene: TRBV7-9
abundance: few
j_gene: TRBJ1-2
d_gene: TRBD1
CDR3nt: TGTGCCAGCAGCGGTAACAGGGGGCTACCTACCTTC
CDR3aa: CASSGNRGLPTF

v_gene: TRBV12-1
abundance: .
j_gene: TRBJ1-6
d_gene: .
CDR3nt: TGTGCCAGCAGCTTTCACAGGTCGGGACCTAATTCACCCCTCCACTTT
CDR3aa: CASSFHRSGPNSPLHF

v_gene: TRBV11-3
abundance: .
j_gene: TRBJ2-7
d_gene: .
CDR3nt: TGTGCCAGCAGCTCAGGACGGATGGAGGTGAGCTCCTACGAGCAGTACTTC
CDR3aa: CASSSGRMEVSSYEQYF

v_gene: TRBV4-2
abundance: .
j_gene: TRBJ2-7
d_gene: TRBD1
CDR3nt: TGTGCCAGCAGCCCAGGGACAGGGACTTCCTACGAGCAGTACTTC
CDR3aa: CASSPGTGTSYEQYF

v_gene: TRBV11-2
abundance: .
j_gene: TRBJ2-1
d_gene: .
CDR3nt: TGTGCCAGCAGCTTAAAGGAGGTCCCCGTCTCGGGCTACAATGAGCAGTTCTTC
CDR3aa: CASSLKEVPVSGYNEQFF

v_gene: TRBV6-5
abundance: .
j_gene: TRBJ2-7
d_gene: .
CDR3nt: TGTGCCAGCAGCCGGGACTTAACGTCCTACGAGCAGTACTTC
CDR3aa: CASSRDLTSYEQYF

v_gene: TRBV27
abundance: .
j_gene: TRBJ2-3
d_gene: TRBD2
CDR3nt: TGTGCCAGCAGCCGAGCGGGGGGGCAGACAGATACGCAGTATTTT
CDR3aa: CASSRAGGQTDTQYF

v_gene: TRBV2
abundance: .
j_gene: TRBJ2-1
d_gene: .
CDR3nt: TGTGCCAGCAGTGACGGCCGGTTTAGGGATGAGCAGTTCTTC
CDR3aa: CASSDGRFRDEQFF

v_gene: TRBV7-9
abundance: .
j_gene: TRBJ1-1
d_gene: .
CDR3nt: TGTGCCAGCAGCTTAGGGCTGGGGATGCCTGAAGCTTTCTTT
CDR3aa: CASSLGLGMPEAFF

v_gene: TRBV7-8
abundance: few
j_gene: TRBJ1-1
d_gene: .
CDR3nt: TGTGCCAGCAGCCCGTATTCTTCCACGGACGCTGAAGCTTTCTTT
CDR3aa: CASSPYSSTDAEAFF

v_gene: TRBV19
abundance: few
j_gene: TRBJ1-6
d_gene: .
CDR3nt: TGTGCCAGTAGTAATTGGGGGATTGATTCACCCCTCCACTTT
CDR3aa: CASSNWGIDSPLHF

v_gene: TRBV6-6
abundance: .
j_gene: TRBJ2-4
d_gene: .
CDR3nt: TGTGCCAGCAGTCCGCAGACCCTAGCCAAAAACATTCAGTACTTC
CDR3aa: CASSPQTLAKNIQYF

v_gene: TRBV10-1
abundance: few
j_gene: TRBJ2-5
d_gene: .
CDR3nt: TGCGCCAGCAGTGTGAATCGGGCAGAGACCCAGTACTTC
CDR3aa: CASSVNRAETQYF

v_gene: TRBV2
abundance: .
j_gene: TRBJ2-5
d_gene: .
CDR3nt: TGTGCCAGCAGTGAACGCCTTGGCAGGGGTTGGGAGACCCAGTACTTC
CDR3aa: CASSERLGRGWETQYF

v_gene: TRBV7-8
abundance: .
j_gene: TRBJ1-4
d_gene: .
CDR3nt: TGTGCCAGCAGCCTGGGGTACGTGACGGATGCAAAACTGTTTTTT
CDR3aa: CASSLGYVTDAKLFF

v_gene: TRBV7-8
abundance: .
j_gene: TRBJ1-5
d_gene: .
CDR3nt: TGTGCCAGCAGCTACGTTCCAGGGGTCGGCAATCAGCCCCAGCATTTT
CDR3aa: CASSYVPGVGNQPQHF

v_gene: TRBV28
abundance: .
j_gene: TRBJ2-5
d_gene: TRBD2
CDR3nt: TGTGCCAGCAGTCCCCAACTAGCGGGGGGCCAGGAGACCCAGTACTTC
CDR3aa: CASSPQLAGGQETQYF

v_gene: TRBV19
abundance: few
j_gene: TRBJ1-2
d_gene: TRBD1
CDR3nt: TGTGCCAGTAGTATTAGACAGGGATTTGGCTACACCTTC
CDR3aa: CASSIRQGFGYTF

v_gene: TRBV6-5
abundance: .
j_gene: TRBJ1-4
d_gene: TRBD1
CDR3nt: TGTGCCAGCAGTAGCGCACAGGGGATTGAAAAACTGTTTTTT
CDR3aa: CASSSAQGIEKLFF

v_gene: TRBV18
abundance: .
j_gene: TRBJ1-1
d_gene: .
CDR3nt: TGTGCCAGCTCACCGTCGACCCCGGGTACTGAAGCTTTCTTT
CDR3aa: CASSPSTPGTEAFF

v_gene: TRBV7-2
abundance: .
j_gene: TRBJ2-1
d_gene: TRBD1
CDR3nt: TGTGCCAGCAGCCGACAGGGACGTGGAAACACCTACAATGAGCAGTTCTTC
CDR3aa: CASSRQGRGNTYNEQFF

v_gene: TRBV10-3
abundance: .
j_gene: TRBJ1-6
d_gene: .
CDR3nt: TGTGCCATCAGTGCCCGAGGACAAGCCTCCTCGGATTCACCCCTCCACTTT
CDR3aa: CAISARGQASSDSPLHF

v_gene: TRBV5-1
abundance: .
j_gene: TRBJ1-1
d_gene: TRBD1
CDR3nt: TGCGCCAGCACCCCTAGGACAGGGGGGAACACTGAAGCTTTCTTT
CDR3aa: CASTPRTGGNTEAFF

v_gene: TRBV30
abundance: once
j_gene: TRBJ2-7
d_gene: TRBD1
CDR3nt: TGTGCCTGGAGTGCCCCACCCGGGACAGGGTCCGAGCAGTACTTC
CDR3aa: CAWSAPPGTGSEQYF

v_gene: TRBV7-9
abundance: .
j_gene: TRBJ1-3
d_gene: .
CDR3nt: TGTGCCAGCAGCTTAGCGGGGTCGGGGGCGCGGGCTGGAAACACCATATATTTT
CDR3aa: CASSLAGSGARAGNTIYF

v_gene: TRBV11-3
abundance: .
j_gene: TRBJ2-2
d_gene: .
CDR3nt: TGTGCCAGCAGCTCAGGCAGCTTTTCTGGGGGGGAGCTGTTTTTT
CDR3aa: CASSSGSFSGGELFF

v_gene: TRBV9
abundance: .
j_gene: TRBJ2-6
d_gene: .
CDR3nt: TGTGCCAGCAGCGTTACTTCCTCTGGGGCCAACGTCCTGACTTTC
CDR3aa: CASSVTSSGANVLTF

v_gene: TRBV7-9
abundance: .
j_gene: TRBJ1-2
d_gene: .
CDR3nt: TGTGCCAGCCACGGACTCGGTGGTGGCTACACCTTC
CDR3aa: CASHGLGGGYTF

v_gene: TRBV4-2
abundance: .
j_gene: TRBJ2-4
d_gene: TRBD2
CDR3nt: TGTGCCAGCAGCCAAGAACGGAGCGGGGTGTCCAAAAACATTCAGTACTTC
CDR3aa: CASSQERSGVSKNIQYF

v_gene: TRBV11-2
abundance: once
j_gene: TRBJ2-7
d_gene: TRBD1
CDR3nt: TGTGCCAGCAGCCTGGACAGGGGGCTCTACGAGCAGTACTTC
CDR3aa: CASSLDRGLYEQYF

v_gene: TRBV28
abundance: .
j_gene: TRBJ1-1
d_gene: .
CDR3nt: TGTGCCAGCAGTTTGGCAGGGGCCATCACGGAAGCTTTCTTT
CDR3aa: CASSLAGAITEAFF

v_gene: TRBV5-1
abundance: .
j_gene: TRBJ2-5
d_gene: .
CDR3nt: TGCGCCAGCAGCTTCGCCCAGGGGCGCCCAGAGACCCAGTACTTC
CDR3aa: CASSFAQGRPETQYF

v_gene: TRBV14
abundance: .
j_gene: TRBJ1-1
d_gene: .
CDR3nt: TGTGCCAGCAGCCGCAGAACGGGGGAGCTGTACACTGAAGCTTTCTTT
CDR3aa: CASSRRTGELYTEAFF

v_gene: TRBV6-1
abundance: few
j_gene: TRBJ2-7
d_gene: TRBD2
CDR3nt: TGTGCCAGCAGACTAGCGGGGGATTACGAGCAGTACTTC
CDR3aa: CASRLAGDYEQYF

v_gene: TRBV4-1
abundance: once
j_gene: TRBJ2-7
d_gene: TRBD1
CDR3nt: TGCGCCAGCAGTGTACAGGGGCAGGGCTCCTACGAGCAGTACTTC
CDR3aa: CASSVQGQGSYEQYF

v_gene: TRBV5-4
abundance: .
j_gene: TRBJ1-3
d_gene: .
CDR3nt: TGTGCCAGCAGCTCTTATTCCTCTGGAAACACCATATATTTT
CDR3aa: CASSSYSSGNTIYF

v_gene: TRBV7-3
abundance: few
j_gene: TRBJ2-2
d_gene: TRBD2
CDR3nt: TGTGCCAGCAGCCCTGGACTAGCGGGGGTTACCGGGGAGCTGTTTTTT
CDR3aa: CASSPGLAGVTGELFF

v_gene: TRBV11-2
abundance: .
j_gene: TRBJ2-4
d_gene: .
CDR3nt: TGTGCCAGCAGCTCCAACCCGACGGGAAACATTCAGTACTTC
CDR3aa: CASSSNPTGNIQYF

v_gene: TRBV28
abundance: few
j_gene: TRBJ1-2
d_gene: TRBD1
CDR3nt: TGTGCCAGCAGACGGACAGGGCCGGACTATGGCTACACCTTC
CDR3aa: CASRRTGPDYGYTF

v_gene: TRBV7-2
abundance: .
j_gene: TRBJ2-5
d_gene: TRBD2
CDR3nt: TGTGCCAGCAGCTCAGATCTAGCGGGGGGCCAAGAGACCCAGTACTTC
CDR3aa: CASSSDLAGGQETQYF

v_gene: TRBV28
abundance: medium-sized
j_gene: TRBJ2-7
d_gene: .
CDR3nt: TGTGCCAGCAGCCCCGGGACATTTGACTACGAGCAGTACTTC
CDR3aa: CASSPGTFDYEQYF

v_gene: TRBV7-9
abundance: .
j_gene: TRBJ2-3
d_gene: .
CDR3nt: TGTGCCAGCAGCTTCGACAGCACAGATACGCAGTATTTT
CDR3aa: CASSFDSTDTQYF

v_gene: TRBV6-1
abundance: .
j_gene: TRBJ2-3
d_gene: TRBD1
CDR3nt: TGTGCCAGCAGTGTCTATCCCCCCGGGACAGGGATAATATTGACAGATACGCAGTATTTT
CDR3aa: CASSVYPPGTGIILTDTQYF

v_gene: TRBV9
abundance: .
j_gene: TRBJ1-5
d_gene: .
CDR3nt: TGTGCCAGCAGCGTATACGGCAATCAGCCCCAGCATTTT
CDR3aa: CASSVYGNQPQHF

v_gene: TRBV5-8
abundance: .
j_gene: TRBJ2-1
d_gene: .
CDR3nt: TGTGCCAGCAGCTTTACAGGTATCTACAATGAGCAGTTCTTC
CDR3aa: CASSFTGIYNEQFF

v_gene: TRBV5-5
abundance: once
j_gene: TRBJ1-2
d_gene: .
CDR3nt: TGTGCCAGCAGCTTGGTAATCCAACGAGGCTACACCTTC
CDR3aa: CASSLVIQRGYTF

v_gene: TRBV21-1
abundance: .
j_gene: TRBJ1-5
d_gene: .
CDR3nt: TGTGCCAGCAGCACAGGGACTGCAGATAATCAGCCCCAGCATTTT
CDR3aa: CASSTGTADNQPQHF

v_gene: TRBV6-5
abundance: .
j_gene: TRBJ1-1
d_gene: TRBD1
CDR3nt: TGTGCCAGCAGCCCCGACAGGGGGCGGTGGACTGAAGCTTTCTTT
CDR3aa: CASSPDRGRWTEAFF

v_gene: TRBV30
abundance: few
j_gene: TRBJ1-2
d_gene: .
CDR3nt: TGTGCCTCCTTGTTTGCGGACTATGGCTACACCTTC
CDR3aa: CASLFADYGYTF

v_gene: TRBV6-1
abundance: .
j_gene: TRBJ1-2
d_gene: .
CDR3nt: TGTGCCAGCACTTATAACTATGGCTACACCTTC
CDR3aa: CASTYNYGYTF

v_gene: TRBV10-2
abundance: .
j_gene: TRBJ1-6
d_gene: .
CDR3nt: TGCGCCAGCAGTGTCAGCCTCTATTCACCCCTCCACTTT
CDR3aa: CASSVSLYSPLHF

v_gene: TRBV7-2
abundance: .
j_gene: TRBJ1-2
d_gene: .
CDR3nt: TGTGCCAGCAGCTTATTCGCCCAGGCGGATGGCTACACCTTC
CDR3aa: CASSLFAQADGYTF

v_gene: TRBV25-1
abundance: .
j_gene: TRBJ2-7
d_gene: .
CDR3nt: TGTGCCAGCAGTGACCCTTCGCGGCACACCTACGAGCAGTACTTC
CDR3aa: CASSDPSRHTYEQYF